This T cell receptor (beta chain) was captured in a study of blood T cell repertoires in COVID-19. The wider study: Acute and convalescent COVID-19 samples came from the United States, Italy and Spain. T cells, B-cell-depleted T cells, or PBMCs provided the cDNA or gDNA that served as material.

CDR1 and CDR2 from the germline V gene are MGHRA and YSYEKL. Trimming took 1 base from V and 5 from J; bases not matched to a gene: 5. The CDR3 is 15 amino acids. Measured with immunoSEQ multiplex PCR; TCRdb has only the in-frame clones, and not every one. The sample comprises 150,000 or so clones, 70% to 90% of which are singletons, and roughly 0.95% rests with the top ten. The J gene is TRBJ1-1, the V gene TRBV4-1; 9 nucleotides line up with TRBD1. The receptor comes from a man between 18 and 35 years old with acute or convalescent COVID-19. The sample comprised peripheral blood. The DNA for the CDR3 is TGCGCCAGCAGCCAAGGAAACAGGGGGCAGACTGAAGCTTTCTTT. Encoded protein: CASSQGNRGQTEAFF.